The present entry profiles one TCR beta chain with its context. The target antigen is unknown. Separation from the roughly 670-subject first cohort characterized the roughly 120-subject validation cohort, to which the donors belonged. These data originate in a study of cytomegalovirus exposure and HLA in healthy donors. Study outcomes and limitations: Subsequent analysis of the approximately 120 validation repertoires found a tendency for first-cohort TCR clusters to co-occur.

Sequencing used immunoSEQ multiplex PCR; TCRdb keeps in-frame clones, though not all of them. The sample contains about 82,000 clones, over 85% of which appear only once. The CDR3 contains 15 residues. Germline assignment: CDR1 SGHNT and CDR2 YYREEE (reference sequence). The V segment lost 6 bases and the J segment 2 bases; nucleotides outside the gene matches: 9. The sequence came from a woman aged 18-30 years in good health and CMV-seronegative. The sequenced material came from PBMCs. The chain recombines TRBV5-4 with TRBJ1-2; 8 bases agree with TRBD1. Here the CDR3 reads CASTNRGVHNYGYTF. The CDR3 DNA is TGTGCCAGCACCAACAGGGGGGTTCACAACTATGGCTACACCTTC.